This TCR beta chain is drawn from a study of blood T cell repertoires in COVID-19 (dated by TCRdb to 2020 to 2021). Regarding the research as a whole: Collaborator samples came from the United States, Italy and Spain and covered acute and convalescent phases of COVID-19. The dataset comprised deeply sampled blood TCRbeta repertoires from subjects exposed to, actively infected with, or recovered from COVID-19. The prospective study material was composed of cDNA or gDNA derived from T cells, B-cell-depleted T cells, or PBMCs. Where available, HLA class I and class II types were obtained from metadata supplied by the sample provider rather than from assay-based typing. Nearly every sample came with metadata listing a de-identified subject ID, COVID-19 status, age in years and sex. Samples came from the ongoing ImmuneRACE study (first 160 participants) plus 1,254 subjects from 6 global collaborators. The repertoires were released in a freely available public database intended as a resource for research on the immune response to SARS-CoV-2. What the study reported, not specific to this receptor: The amount of clinical and demographic metadata varied by source and participant and was provided uncurated.

TCRbeta CDR3 regions were amplified from genomic DNA using the immunoSEQ Assay, a bias-controlled multiplex PCR. In the original analysis: Nucleated cell counts per sample were estimated from amplification of reference gene primers within the assay. To quantify the absolute abundance of each unique TCRbeta CDR3 rearrangement, sequence reads were collapsed and filtered. For each sample, productive Simpson clonality was calculated as the square root of Simpson's diversity index over productive rearrangements. TCRdb mirrors the immuneACCESS table, restricted to in-frame sequences. Some clones are absent from its copies; in checked studies, under half trace to an unresolved V gene, and the reason for the others is unknown. Clone size and V and J calls were adopted from that table, with D and trimming inferred from the DNA. The sample has roughly 160,000 clones on record, around 87% of them singletons. The ten largest clones add up to 10% to 13% of the sample.

V sheds 5 bases and J sheds 2 bases, leaving 10 bases between their ends. Spanning cysteine to phenylalanine, the CDR3 consists of 13 amino acids. The entry retains the CDR3 DNA only, 39 bases that are in frame from base 1. From a lookup of the germline V gene, CDR1 and CDR2 are MGHDK and SYGVNS. This clone was seen once. Its antigen specificity is not known. No base quality values were provided; no much bigger clone lies one nucleotide off. One collaborating source in Seattle enrolled patients while the patients were actively infected and followed the patients over time throughout the course of disease. Whole blood was collected in K2EDTA tubes by collaborating institutions according to the institutions' own protocols. Collaborator samples were shipped for TCRbeta analysis as frozen whole blood, isolated PBMCs, or DNA extracted from either sample type.

The chain joins TRBV25-1 to TRBJ2-7; the D gene remains uncertain. The TCR comes from a woman in her 70s with COVID-19, enrolled during active disease. Source material: peripheral blood. CDR3 sequence: CASSKTQAYEQYF. Here is the DNA: TGTGCCAGCAGTAAAACGCAGGCCTACGAGCAGTACTTC.